The T cell receptor (beta chain) under discussion was sequenced for a study of shared clonotypes between healthy human individuals. Deep level was the assay's run setting. Profiled with immunoSEQ multiplex PCR; TCRdb holds only in-frame clones, not every one. The table lists around 2,000,000 clones, roughly 94% of them singletons. Whole-study findings and limits: Among donors, the sharing of clonotypes was expected to be influenced by sequencing depth.

About this clone: Its antigen is not known.

The donors were all Caucasian adults (living in Nashville, Tennessee). Memory CD4+ cells were the fraction left after CD45RA+ naive selection. CDR3 size: 16 residues. Germline-derived CDR1 and CDR2 are SNHLY and FYNNEI. Trimming took off 3 bases at V and 0 bases at J, with 12 bases between the two ends. This chain uses TRBV2 with TRBJ1-5; D unclear. This receptor was identified in a man younger than 30 in good health. Sequenced material: naive CD4+ T cells sorted from blood. The subset denotes: CD45RA+ positively selected. The CDR3: CASSEGDTYSNQPQHF. The CDR3 nucleotides read TGTGCCAGCAGTGAGGGCGACACGTATAGCAATCAGCCCCAGCATTTT.